The 31 T cell receptor beta chains reported below all come from one sample, sequenced in a study of OX40 agonist ivuxolimab in advanced cancers. The data were produced by immunoSEQ multiplex PCR, yet TCRdb's version contains in-frame clones alone and is incomplete. This sample has about 83,000 clones, with 70% to 85% found just once. The material sequenced was CD4+ or CD8+ T cells sorted from blood, taken in a trial of the OX40 agonist ivuxolimab. The source of these receptors is an adult with an advanced solid tumor such as melanoma, head and neck, liver or kidney cancer.

Here the CDR3 reads CATSGGRAGNTIYF. The CDR3 DNA sequence: TGTGCCACCAGCGGCGGCAGGGCTGGAAACACCATATATTTT. The chain recombines TRBV15 with TRBJ1-3, with a tentative D call TRBD1 (5 bases). V was trimmed by 5 bases and J by 2 bases, leaving 10 bases between them. Per the germline V gene, CDR1 is LNHNV and CDR2 is YYDKDF (reference sequence). This CDR3 has 14 residues.

The chain carries TRBV5-4 and TRBJ2-7; D gene ambiguous. Germline lookup yields CDR1 SGHNT and CDR2 YYREEE (reference sequence). The CDR3 extends over 15 amino acids. Between the trimmed V and J ends, which lost 1 base and 0 bases, there was a span of 11 bases. CDR3 in DNA: TGTGCCAGCAGCTTGTCCGGATACGTCTCCTACGAGCAGTACTTC. Its protein product is CASSLSGYVSYEQYF.

The J gene is TRBJ1-3, the V gene TRBV30; unclear D gene. This CDR3 is built from 14 residues. The V end lost 2 bases, the J end lost 2 bases, and 10 bases lay between the germline ends. CDR1 and CDR2 (germline): GTSNPN, SVGIG (reference sequence). CDR3 nucleotide sequence: TGTGCCTGGAGTAGGCAGGCAACTGGAAACACCATATATTTT. Amino acid sequence: CAWSRQATGNTIYF.

In nucleotides, the CDR3 is TGTGCCAGTAGTATGCAGGCTTACTACAATGAGCAGTTCTTC. This sequence encodes CASSMQAYYNEQFF. V usage is TRBV19 and J usage is TRBJ2-1; D remains ambiguous. The V end lost 3 bases, the J end lost 3 bases, and 9 bases lay between the germline ends. CDR3 length: 14 residues. Germline CDR1 reads LNHDA; CDR2 reads SQIVND (reference sequence).

This clone was recorded once. This rearrangement joins TRBV2 to TRBJ2-4; TRBD1 matches at 9 bases. V lost 2 bases to trimming and J lost 4 bases; unmatched junction nucleotides: 12. CDR3 length: 18 residues. Germline values: CDR1 SNHLY, CDR2 FYNNEI. CDR3 residues: CASSESRTGDYVKNIQYF. The CDR3 bases are TGTGCCAGCAGTGAATCCCGGACAGGGGACTACGTTAAAAACATTCAGTACTTC.

This clone occurred a few times. The V and J genes are TRBV27 and TRBJ1-1; D gene uncertain. Germline lookup yields CDR1 MNHEY and CDR2 SMNVEV (reference sequence). The germline V and J ends were trimmed by 5 bases and 0 bases, with 7 bases remaining between them. CDR3 length equals 13 residues. DNA of the CDR3: TGTGCCAGCAGTATGAGAATGAACACTGAAGCTTTCTTT. Amino acid sequence: CASSMRMNTEAFF.

This chain joins TRBV11-3 and TRBJ2-4; TRBD2 matches at 10 bases. The CDR3 has 15 amino acids. In germline, CDR1 is SGHNT, CDR2 YENEEA. Losses at the gene ends were 3 bases for V and 4 bases for J; bases not matched to a gene: 3. The CDR3 DNA follows: TGTGCCAGCAGCTTCCTACTAGCGGGAAAAAACATTCAGTACTTC. Translated: CASSFLLAGKNIQYF.

This chain joins TRBV2 and TRBJ1-5; 7 bases line up with TRBD1. This CDR3 has 15 residues. Germline CDR1 SNHLY, CDR2 FYNNEI. Trimming at V came to 4 bases and at J to 3 bases, leaving 6 bases not matched to a gene. CDR3 amino acids: CASSAQGGHNQPQHF. Here the CDR3 DNA reads TGTGCCAGCAGTGCCCAGGGGGGGCACAATCAGCCCCAGCATTTT.

This rearrangement joins TRBV6-1 to TRBJ2-5, with D possibly TRBD2 on 6 matching bases. V was trimmed by 1 base and J by 1 base, leaving 13 bases between them. Germline V gives CDR1 MNHNS, CDR2 SASEGT. This CDR3 contains 16 residues. CDR3 residues: CASSEGWGGGQETQYF. CDR3 DNA: TGTGCCAGCAGTGAAGGTTGGGGAGGAGGCCAAGAGACCCAGTACTTC.

Written as DNA, the CDR3 is TGTGCCAGTAAGCCCTTTTTTAGCTCTGGGGCCAACGTCCTGACTTTC. Protein sequence: CASKPFFSSGANVLTF. The chain carries TRBV19 and TRBJ2-6; D gene unclear. This CDR3 spans 16 amino acids. Germline V gene lookup returns CDR1 LNHDA and CDR2 SQIVND (reference sequence). V gave up 7 bases and J gave up 0 bases, with 13 bases separating them.

This clone has only one observation. J is TRBJ2-2 and V is TRBV19, with a weak D call TRBD2 (6 bases). V was shortened by 3 bases and J by 5 bases, with 13 bases between the two germline ends. Per germline, CDR1 LNHDA and CDR2 SQIVND (reference sequence). The CDR3 has 15 amino acids. CDR3 protein: CASSIVGGSTGELFF. The CDR3 region has the DNA TGTGCCAGTAGTATCGTCGGGGGTAGTACCGGGGAGCTGTTTTTT.

The chain employs TRBV6-5 and TRBJ2-7; D gene ambiguous. There are 14 residues in the CDR3. Per the germline V gene, CDR1 is MNHEY and CDR2 is SVGAGI. Between the trimmed V and J ends, which lost 8 bases and 5 bases, there was a span of 19 bases. The CDR3 here is CASSRTEGIDEQYF. The CDR3 region has the DNA TGTGCCAGCTCCCGGACGGAAGGGATCGACGAGCAGTACTTC.

The CDR3 bases are TGTGCCAGCAGTGAAATAATAACCGTCAACTATGGCTACACCTTC. It codes for CASSEIITVNYGYTF. The V and J genes are TRBV6-1 and TRBJ1-2; unclear D gene. CDR1 and CDR2 from the germline V gene are MNHNS and SASEGT. The V and J ends lost 2 bases and 2 bases respectively, with 12 bases between them. The CDR3 totals 15 residues.

The V gene is TRBV7-8, the J gene TRBJ2-3, with D possibly TRBD1 on 5 matching bases. Trimming left V 1 base short and J 3 bases short, with 8 bases between. The CDR3 has 14 amino acids. From germline, CDR1 is SGHVS and CDR2 FQNEAQ. As DNA, the CDR3 is TGTGCCAGCAGCTTAGAGGGGTTAACAGATACGCAGTATTTT. This translates into CASSLEGLTDTQYF.

This clone was counted between two and nine times. The rearrangement links TRBV4-1 to TRBJ2-7; D unclear. CDR3 length: 17 amino acids. The germline gives CDR1 MGHRA, CDR2 YSYEKL. The germline V and J ends were trimmed by 0 bases and 2 bases, with 17 bases remaining between them. The CDR3 region is CASSQEGLLAPTYEQYF. In DNA, the CDR3 is TGCGCCAGCAGCCAAGAAGGCTTGTTAGCCCCGACCTACGAGCAGTACTTC.

The chain uses TRBV25-1 and TRBJ2-3; TRBD2 matches 7 bases. V gave up 6 bases and J gave up 9 bases; unmatched junction bases: 6. Germline lookup yields CDR1 MGHDK and CDR2 SYGVNS. This CDR3 contains 12 residues. As DNA, the CDR3 is TGTGCCAGCAGGGGGGGAGGGGACACGCAGTATTTT. It translates to CASRGGGDTQYF.

This clone has only a few counts. J is TRBJ2-5 and V is TRBV9, with a tentative D call TRBD2 (6 bases). The V gene's germline CDR1 is SGDLS and CDR2 YYNGEE. This CDR3 is built from 14 residues. Between the trimmed V and J ends, which lost 3 bases and 1 base, there was a span of 10 bases. The CDR3 DNA is TGTGCCAGCAGCGGAGGGACTTTCCAAGAGACCCAGTACTTC. Its protein is CASSGGTFQETQYF.

The chain joins TRBV5-8 to TRBJ1-5, with a possible D match to TRBD1 (6 bases). V lost 2 bases to trimming and J lost 0 bases, with 18 bases between them. The CDR3 loop spans 18 amino acids. Germline V lookup: CDR1 SGHTS, CDR2 YDEGEE. CDR3 residues: CASSFLDSSFYSNQPQHF. CDR3 in DNA: TGTGCCAGCAGCTTTCTGGACAGTTCCTTTTATAGCAATCAGCCCCAGCATTTT.

The chain combines TRBV2 with TRBJ2-1; D unclear. V lost 8 bases, J lost 9 bases, and 11 bases lay in between. Germline V gene lookup returns CDR1 SNHLY and CDR2 FYNNEI. The CDR3 has 11 amino acids. The CDR3 DNA sequence: TGTGCCAGCCAAGTAGGTCTTGAGCAGTTCTTC. It encodes CASQVGLEQFF. Together with reference TRBV2 and TRBJ2-1, the CDR3 gives the full variable domain: EPEVTQTPSHQVTQMGQEVILRCVPISNHLYFYWYRQILGQKVEFLVSFYNNEISEKSEIFDDQFSVERPDGSNFTLKIRSTKLEDSAMYFCASQVGLEQFFGPGTRLTVL.

This sequence joins TRBV10-3 and TRBJ2-7; the match to TRBD2 covers 7 bases. CDR1 is ENHRY and CDR2 is SYGVKD in the germline V gene. Trimming cost V 10 bases and J 2 bases; bases outside gene matches: 8. The CDR3 contains 13 residues. The CDR3: CATASGATYEQYF. The CDR3, as DNA: TGTGCCACTGCCAGCGGGGCCACCTACGAGCAGTACTTC.

This clone has only one observation. The chain combines TRBV2 with TRBJ2-1, with a tentative D call TRBD2 (5 bases). This CDR3 region has 14 residues. The V and J ends lost 5 bases and 3 bases respectively, with 11 bases between them. The germline gives CDR1 SNHLY, CDR2 FYNNEI. The CDR3 protein is CASSPAVNYNEQFF. CDR3 coding DNA: TGTGCCAGCAGTCCAGCGGTTAACTACAATGAGCAGTTCTTC. The entire variable domain, with the rest obtained from reference TRBV2 and TRBJ2-1, is as follows: EPEVTQTPSHQVTQMGQEVILRCVPISNHLYFYWYRQILGQKVEFLVSFYNNEISEKSEIFDDQFSVERPDGSNFTLKIRSTKLEDSAMYFCASSPAVNYNEQFFGPGTRLTVL.

The rearrangement links TRBV5-5 to TRBJ2-6; the D is unclear. CDR3 length: 17 residues. Germline-derived CDR1 and CDR2 are SGHKS and YYEKEE (reference sequence). V gave up 4 bases and J gave up 0 bases, with 14 bases separating them. CDR3 protein: CASSRTVGDSGANVLTF. In nucleotides, the CDR3 is TGTGCCAGCAGCCGGACGGTTGGGGACTCTGGGGCCAACGTCCTGACTTTC.

The V call is TRBV6-5, the J call TRBJ2-3, with D perhaps assigned TRBD1 or TRBD2 (5 bases each). CDR3 length equals 14 residues. V shed 6 bases and J shed 6 bases, with 16 bases lying between them. Looked up from germline, CDR1 is MNHEY and CDR2 is SVGAGI. DNA of the CDR3: TGTGCCAGCAGAGGAGACAGAGGGACCGATACGCAGTATTTT. Protein sequence: CASRGDRGTDTQYF.

The chain links TRBV29-1 to TRBJ1-4, with D uncertain. Germline-derived CDR1 and CDR2 are SQVTM and ANQGSEA. The length of the CDR3 is 13 residues. V lost 7 bases and J 0 bases, leaving 9 bases between the germline ends. CDR3: CSAGLATNEKLFF. DNA for the CDR3: TGCAGCGCTGGACTAGCAACTAATGAAAAACTGTTTTTT. The entire variable domain, with the rest obtained from reference TRBV29-1 and TRBJ1-4, is as follows: SAVISQKPSRDICQRGTSLTIQCQVDSQVTMMFWYRQQPGQSLTLIATANQGSEATYESGFVIDKFPISRPNLTFSTLTVSNMSPEDSSIYLCSAGLATNEKLFFGSGTQLSVL.

The chain has TRBV6-4 and TRBJ1-1, with 9 bases lining up with TRBD1. This CDR3 has 19 amino acids. The J segment lost 0 bases and the V segment lost 0 bases, leaving 11 bases of the junction unmatched. Germline CDR1 and CDR2: MRHNA and SNTAGT. CDR3 region: CASSDSVRTGESMNTEAFF. CDR3 nucleotide sequence: TGTGCCAGCAGTGACTCGGTAAGGACAGGGGAGTCCATGAACACTGAAGCTTTCTTT.

V gene TRBV11-2 combines with J gene TRBJ2-3, with D perhaps matching TRBD2 (6 bases). V lost 3 bases and J 6 bases, leaving 13 bases between the germline ends. The germline CDR1 and CDR2 sequences are SGHAT and FQNNGV. The CDR3 sequence is 14 residues long. The CDR3, as DNA: TGTGCCAGCAGCTTCATGACTAGTTACGATACGCAGTATTTT. Residues: CASSFMTSYDTQYF.

The chain combines TRBV19 with TRBJ2-1; D call uncertain. CDR3 length: 12 amino acids. The V and J ends lost 6 bases and 9 bases respectively, with 12 bases between them. Germline V lookup: CDR1 LNHDA, CDR2 SQIVND (reference sequence). DNA for the CDR3: TGTGCCAGTAGCCCCCCCTCTATTGAGCAGTTCTTC. Protein: CASSPPSIEQFF.

The chain carries TRBV15 and TRBJ1-6; D perhaps matches TRBD1 (5 bases). The CDR3 loop spans 18 amino acids. The ends were cut back, 1 base at V and 7 bases at J, with 20 bases in the middle. CDR1 and CDR2 (germline): LNHNV, YYDKDF (reference sequence). CDR3 DNA sequence: TGTGCCACCAGCAGAGGGGGCGGAGCTGTGGACAAGAATTCACCCCTCCACTTT. It translates to CATSRGGGAVDKNSPLHF. Looking up the rest from reference TRBV15 and TRBJ1-6 gives the full variable domain: DAMVIQNPRYQVTQFGKPVTLSCSQTLNHNVMYWYQQKSSQAPKLLFHYYDKDFNNEADTPDNFQSRRPNTSFCFLDIRSPGLGDTAMYLCATSRGGGAVDKNSPLHFGNGTRLTVT.

This clone occurred many times. The chain uses TRBV30 and TRBJ1-1; D not resolved. The V end lost 2 bases, the J end lost 5 bases, and 15 bases lay between the germline ends. The CDR3 is 14 residues long. CDR1 is GTSNPN, CDR2 SVGIG, per germline (reference sequence). The CDR3 spells CAWSPRSARTEAFF. For the CDR3, the DNA is TGTGCCTGGAGTCCCAGGTCAGCTAGAACTGAAGCTTTCTTT.

This chain links TRBV11-2 with TRBJ2-3; D perhaps matches TRBD1 (7 bases). Trimming stripped 1 base from V and 1 base from J, with 12 bases between. The CDR3 runs 16 residues. Germline CDR1 reads SGHAT; CDR2 reads FQNNGV. For the CDR3, the DNA is TGTGCCAGCAGCTTAGGGAGGGGGCAGGGCACAGATACGCAGTATTTT. This translates into CASSLGRGQGTDTQYF.

This chain joins TRBV5-1 and TRBJ1-4; no definite D call. Looked up from germline, CDR1 is SGHRS and CDR2 is YFSETQ. The CDR3 has 14 amino acids. V lost 0 bases and J 8 bases, leaving 11 bases between the germline ends. The CDR3 region is CASSLGPNGEKLFF. As DNA, the CDR3 is TGCGCCAGCAGCTTGGGACCCAACGGCGAAAAACTGTTTTTT.